The 23 T cell receptor beta chains below all came from one sample that was sequenced in a study of OX40 agonist ivuxolimab in advanced cancers. Assay used: immunoSEQ multiplex PCR; TCRdb lists only in-frame clones, some missing. The sample lists about 81,000 clones; about 86% were seen once. Sequenced material: CD4+ or CD8+ T cells sorted from blood, taken in a trial of the OX40 agonist ivuxolimab. These receptor sequences come from an adult with an advanced solid tumor such as melanoma, head and neck, liver or kidney cancer.

The CDR3 reads CASSLELLGQGAAEAFF. CDR3 sequence (DNA): TGCGCCAGCAGCTTGGAGCTACTAGGACAGGGGGCGGCTGAAGCTTTCTTT. The V call is TRBV5-1, the J call TRBJ1-1; 11 nucleotides align to TRBD1. The CDR3 is 17 amino acids. Germline-derived CDR1 and CDR2 are SGHRS and YFSETQ. Trimming at V came to 0 bases and at J to 6 bases, leaving 10 bases not matched to a gene.

The J gene is TRBJ1-3, the V gene TRBV28; no clear D. CDR1 is MDHEN and CDR2 is SYDVKM in the germline V gene. Trimming left V 3 bases short and J 7 bases short, with 4 bases between. The CDR3 length is 11 residues. The CDR3 sequence: CASSFANTIYF. CDR3 in DNA: TGTGCCAGCAGTTTCGCGAACACCATATATTTT.

This clone showed up just a few times. The genes are TRBV20-1 and TRBJ1-1; perhaps TRBD1 as D (5 bases). Trimming shortened V by 7 bases and J by 3 bases, and 9 bases separated the two germline ends. The germline V gene encodes CDR1 DFQATT and CDR2 SNEGSKA (reference sequence). The CDR3 is 11 residues long. The CDR3 spells CSVGGDTEAFF. In DNA form, the CDR3 reads TGCAGTGTGGGGGGTGACACTGAAGCTTTCTTT.

The V and J genes are TRBV19 and TRBJ2-2, with TRBD1 matching 7 bases. CDR1 and CDR2 (germline): LNHDA, SQIVND (reference sequence). CDR3 length: 15 residues. V shed 4 bases and J 4 bases; nucleotides not matched to a gene: 6. In nucleotides, the CDR3 is TGTGCCAGTAGTACCGGACAGGTGCGCACCGGGGAGCTGTTTTTT. It translates to CASSTGQVRTGELFF.

CDR3 in amino acids: CAWSGIASSSYEQYF. The CDR3 region has the DNA TGTGCCTGGAGTGGGATAGCGTCTTCCTCCTACGAGCAGTACTTC. The chain recombines TRBV30 with TRBJ2-7, with D possibly TRBD2 on 5 matching bases. There are 15 residues in the CDR3. The germline V gene encodes CDR1 GTSNPN and CDR2 SVGIG (reference sequence). The V end was cut by 1 base, the J end by 0 bases, with 13 bases between.

This rearrangement joins TRBV4-2 to TRBJ2-5; 8 bases align to TRBD2. The CDR3 covers 20 residues. Germline V gives CDR1 LGHNA, CDR2 YNFKEQ. J lost 1 base, V lost 0 bases, and 16 bases had no gene match. CDR3 region: CASSQDIFGISGTIQETQYF. For the CDR3, the DNA is TGTGCCAGCAGCCAAGATATCTTTGGTATTAGCGGGACTATCCAAGAGACCCAGTACTTC.

DNA of the CDR3: TGTGCCAGCAGTTTAGCGTCTCTTCGGGGGCCCTCTGGGGCCAACGTCCTGACTTTC. Protein product: CASSLASLRGPSGANVLTF. The chain employs TRBV28 and TRBJ2-6; D is perhaps TRBD1 or TRBD2 (6 bases each). The CDR3 has 19 residues. Trimming shortened V by 2 bases and J by 0 bases, and 17 bases separated the two germline ends. Germline V gives CDR1 MDHEN, CDR2 SYDVKM.

V gene TRBV7-9 combines with J gene TRBJ2-7; D gene ambiguous. The CDR3 is made up of 14 amino acids. Germline loops: CDR1 SEHNR, CDR2 FQNEAQ (reference sequence). V was pared by 0 bases and J by 2 bases, with 8 bases between. CDR3 in DNA: TGTGCCAGCAGCTTAGCGGTCCTACCCTACGAGCAGTACGTC. The encoded protein is CASSLAVLPYEQYV.

The rearrangement uses TRBV11-2 and TRBJ1-3; D is possibly TRBD1 (6 bases). Germline V gene data show CDR1 as SGHAT and CDR2 as FQNNGV. The CDR3 is 13 residues long. The V end lost 3 bases, the J end lost 11 bases, and 14 bases lay between the germline ends. The CDR3 is CASSFQGSGAIYF. The CDR3, as DNA: TGTGCCAGCAGCTTTCAGGGGAGCGGGGCCATATATTTT.

The chain carries TRBV9 and TRBJ2-7; D is unclear. Germline V gene sequence: CDR1 SGDLS, CDR2 YYNGEE. Between the trimmed V and J ends, which lost 3 bases and 0 bases, there was a span of 13 bases. This CDR3 has 15 residues. CDR3 DNA sequence: TGTGCCAGCAGCGAGTTGGGCGGAACCTCCTACGAGCAGTACTTC. Amino acid sequence: CASSELGGTSYEQYF. The variable domain in full, with the rest retrieved from reference TRBV9 and TRBJ2-7, is DSGVTQTPKHLITATGQRVTLRCSPRSGDLSVYWYQQSLDQGLQFLIQYYNGEERAKGNILERFSAQQFPDLHSELNLSSLELGDSALYFCASSELGGTSYEQYFGPGTRLTVT.

The rearrangement links TRBV7-9 to TRBJ2-1; no definite D call. Germline V gene data show CDR1 as SEHNR and CDR2 as FQNEAQ (reference sequence). Trimming removed 1 base at V and 4 bases at J, with 8 bases between. This CDR3 comprises 14 residues. The CDR3: CASSLDPAYNEQFF. As DNA, the CDR3 is TGTGCCAGCAGCTTAGATCCGGCTTACAATGAGCAGTTCTTC.

V is TRBV6-7 and J is TRBJ1-3; TRBD1 matches 8 bases. TRBV6-7 is designated an ORF whose function remains uncertain. The V gene end was trimmed by 4 bases and the J gene end by 4 bases; junction bases not matched to a gene: 6. This CDR3 has 15 residues. The CDR3 bases are TGTGCCAGCAGTTGCAGACAGGGGCCCGGAAACACCATATATTTT. This encodes CASSCRQGPGNTIYF.

This chain uses TRBV27 with TRBJ1-2; weak D call: TRBD1 (5 bases). This CDR3 has 15 amino acids. Germline-derived CDR1 and CDR2 are MNHEY and SMNVEV (reference sequence). V lost 5 bases and J 4 bases, leaving 17 bases between the germline ends. DNA of the CDR3: TGTGCCAGCAGTCTCAACACGGGGGGGGGCTATGGCTACACCTTC. Its translation is CASSLNTGGGYGYTF.

The chain links TRBV30 to TRBJ2-3; D may be TRBD2 (6 bases). The V gene lost 5 bases and the J gene lost 2 bases, with 11 bases spanning the gap. This CDR3 region has 13 residues. Germline CDR1 GTSNPN, CDR2 SVGIG (reference sequence). CDR3 bases: TGTGCCTGGGTAGCGGCGAACACAGATACGCAGTATTTT. Its protein is CAWVAANTDTQYF.

The chain combines TRBV30 with TRBJ1-5, with D possibly TRBD1 on 5 matching bases. Looked up from germline, CDR1 is GTSNPN and CDR2 is SVGIG (reference sequence). CDR3 length: 13 residues. Between the trimmed V and J ends, which lost 0 bases and 4 bases, there was a span of 7 bases. The CDR3 sequence: CAWSVRGNQPQHF. The CDR3 nucleotides read TGTGCCTGGAGTGTAAGGGGAAATCAGCCCCAGCATTTT.

This chain connects TRBV7-7 to TRBJ1-2; tentative D call: TRBD1 (5 bases). V dropped 7 bases and J dropped 2 bases, with 17 bases sitting between them. The germline CDR1 and CDR2 sequences are SSHAT and FNYEAQ (reference sequence). The CDR3 contains 15 residues. The CDR3 sequence is CASTSLGRDNYGYTF. CDR3 coding DNA: TGTGCCAGCACCTCCCTGGGCAGGGACAACTATGGCTACACCTTC.

V and J are TRBV27 and TRBJ2-3; TRBD2 matches at 9 bases. The germline V gene encodes CDR1 MNHEY and CDR2 SMNVEV (reference sequence). The CDR3 is 15 residues long. V lost 4 bases and J lost 1; bases outside the gene matches: 3. CDR3 sequence: CASSSVAGGTDTQYF. The DNA for the CDR3 is TGTGCCAGCAGTTCTGTAGCGGGGGGCACAGATACGCAGTATTTT.

The chain joins TRBV4-2 to TRBJ1-2; D perhaps matches TRBD1 (6 bases). V was pared by 0 bases and J by 6 bases, with 14 bases between. Germline CDR1 is LGHNA and CDR2 is YNFKEQ. The CDR3 sequence is 15 residues long. CDR3 bases: TGTGCCAGCAGCCAAGAACCGGGGGCGACGAATGGCTACACCTTC. The encoded protein is CASSQEPGATNGYTF.

V and J are TRBV6-5 and TRBJ2-1; D might be TRBD2 (5 bases). The V gene's germline CDR1 is MNHEY and CDR2 SVGAGI. The ends were cut back, 0 bases at V and 8 bases at J, with 8 bases in the middle. The CDR3 has 13 residues. The CDR3 here is CASSYSTGDEQFF. CDR3 in DNA: TGTGCCAGCAGTTACTCGACCGGGGATGAGCAGTTCTTC.

This clone turned up a few times. The chain has TRBV9 and TRBJ1-3; no clear D. V was clipped by 4 bases and J by 0 bases, with 11 bases between them. The CDR3 totals 15 residues. Germline V gene data show CDR1 as SGDLS and CDR2 as YYNGEE. The CDR3 bases are TGTGCCAGCAGCCCCCAGGCCGTCTCTGGAAACACCATATATTTT. This encodes CASSPQAVSGNTIYF. Full variable domain (remainder filled in from reference TRBV9 and TRBJ1-3): DSGVTQTPKHLITATGQRVTLRCSPRSGDLSVYWYQQSLDQGLQFLIQYYNGEERAKGNILERFSAQQFPDLHSELNLSSLELGDSALYFCASSPQAVSGNTIYFGEGSWLTVV.

The chain employs TRBV11-2 and TRBJ2-1; no clear D. There are 13 residues in the CDR3. CDR1 and CDR2 from the germline V gene are SGHAT and FQNNGV. V lost 1 base and J 4 bases, leaving 5 bases between the germline ends. The CDR3, as DNA: TGTGCCAGCAGCTTAGGGGGTTACAATGAGCAGTTCTTC. Translated: CASSLGGYNEQFF.

This rearrangement joins TRBV7-6 to TRBJ1-1; 10 bases align to TRBD1. V lost 3 bases and J lost 3; bases outside the gene matches: 1. Looked up from germline, CDR1 is SGHVS and CDR2 is FNYEAQ. This CDR3 spans 14 amino acids. The CDR3 DNA is TGTGCCAGCAGCTTGGGGACAGGGGACACTGAAGCTTTCTTT. Translation gives CASSLGTGDTEAFF.

The genes are TRBV11-3 and TRBJ2-5, with D tentatively TRBD1 (6 bases). V lost 5 bases and J lost 4, with 11 bases in between. There are 13 residues in the CDR3. Germline-derived CDR1 and CDR2 are SGHNT and YENEEA. DNA of the CDR3: TGTGCCAGCAGCATAGGACAGTCAGAGACCCAGTACTTC. It encodes CASSIGQSETQYF.